The source of this TCR beta chain is a study of blood T cell repertoires in COVID-19. As handled by the study authors: Reference gene primer amplification gave estimated nucleated cell counts. The table came from immunoSEQ multiplex PCR; TCRdb's copy has only in-frame clones and leaves some out. The V and J calls and clone size were taken over from that table, and D and trimming were inferred from the DNA. The table lists 290,000 or so clones, about 90% of them singletons. Participants were aged roughly 18 to 90 years, lived in 24 US areas, and enrolled virtually. Assignments of participants to cohorts depended upon their own reported clinical history. This clone came up once. The CDR3 consists of 16 residues. The V end lost 0 bases, the J end lost 1 base, and 11 bases lay between the germline ends. Germline V gene lookup returns CDR1 SGHTA and CDR2 FQGTGA.

The sequence was obtained from a woman between 18 and 29 years old with acute COVID-19. This rearrangement joins TRBV7-3 to TRBJ2-3, with a tentative D call TRBD2 (6 bases). The sequencing sample was made of PBMCs or T cells enriched from blood (not recorded which). Here the CDR3 reads CASSLTPSGGTDTQYF. The CDR3 DNA sequence: TGTGCCAGCAGCTTAACACCCTCGGGGGGCACAGATACGCAGTATTTT.